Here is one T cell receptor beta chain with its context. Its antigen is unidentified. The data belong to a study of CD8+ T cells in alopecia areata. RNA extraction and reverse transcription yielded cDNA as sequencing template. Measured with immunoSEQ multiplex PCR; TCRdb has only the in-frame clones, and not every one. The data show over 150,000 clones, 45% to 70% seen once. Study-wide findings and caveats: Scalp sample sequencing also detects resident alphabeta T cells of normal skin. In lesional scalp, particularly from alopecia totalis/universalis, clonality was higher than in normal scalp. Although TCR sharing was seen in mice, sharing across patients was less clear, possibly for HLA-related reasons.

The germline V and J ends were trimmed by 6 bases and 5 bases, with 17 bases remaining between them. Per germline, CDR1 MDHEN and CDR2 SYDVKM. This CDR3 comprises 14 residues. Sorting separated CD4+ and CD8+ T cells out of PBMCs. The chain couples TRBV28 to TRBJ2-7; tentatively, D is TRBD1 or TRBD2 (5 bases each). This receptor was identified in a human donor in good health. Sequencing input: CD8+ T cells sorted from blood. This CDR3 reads CASSPRGSGNEQYF. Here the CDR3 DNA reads TGTGCCAGCAGCCCTAGGGGTTCGGGGAACGAGCAGTACTTC.